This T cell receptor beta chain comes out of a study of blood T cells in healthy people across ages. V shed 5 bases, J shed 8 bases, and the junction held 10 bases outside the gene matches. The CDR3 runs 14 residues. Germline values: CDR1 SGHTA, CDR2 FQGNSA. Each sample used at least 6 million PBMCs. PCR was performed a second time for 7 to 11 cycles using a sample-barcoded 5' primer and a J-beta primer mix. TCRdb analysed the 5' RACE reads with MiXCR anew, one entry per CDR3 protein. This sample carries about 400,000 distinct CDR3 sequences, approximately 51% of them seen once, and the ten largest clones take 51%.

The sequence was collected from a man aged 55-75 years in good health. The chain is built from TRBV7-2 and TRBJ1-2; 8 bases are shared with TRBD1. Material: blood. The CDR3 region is CASSVGQGLGGYTF. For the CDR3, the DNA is TGTGCCAGCAGCGTCGGACAGGGCCTCGGGGGCTACACCTTC. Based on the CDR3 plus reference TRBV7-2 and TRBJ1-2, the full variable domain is GAGVSQSPSNKVTEKGKDVELRCDPISGHTALYWYRQSLGQGLEFLIYFQGNSAPDKSGLPSDRFSAERTGGSVSTLTIQRTQQEDSAVYLCASSVGQGLGGYTFGSGTRLTVV.